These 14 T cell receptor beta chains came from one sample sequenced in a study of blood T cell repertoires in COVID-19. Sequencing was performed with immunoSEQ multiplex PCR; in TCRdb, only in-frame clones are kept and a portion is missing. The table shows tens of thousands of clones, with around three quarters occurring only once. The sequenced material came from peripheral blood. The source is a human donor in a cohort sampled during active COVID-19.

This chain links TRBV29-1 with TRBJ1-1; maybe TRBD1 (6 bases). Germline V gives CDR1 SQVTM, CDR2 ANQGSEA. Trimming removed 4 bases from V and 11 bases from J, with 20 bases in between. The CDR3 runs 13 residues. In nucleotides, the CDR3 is TGCAGCGTTGCAAGGGGGACTAATCAATTGGCTTTCTTT. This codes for CSVARGTNQLAFF.

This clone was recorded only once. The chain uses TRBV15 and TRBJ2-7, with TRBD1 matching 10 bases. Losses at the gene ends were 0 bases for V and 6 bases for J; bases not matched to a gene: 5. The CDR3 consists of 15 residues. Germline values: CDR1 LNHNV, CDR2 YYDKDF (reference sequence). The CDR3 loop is CATSREFGTGVEQYF. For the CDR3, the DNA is TGTGCCACCAGCAGAGAGTTCGGGACAGGGGTCGAGCAGTACTTC.

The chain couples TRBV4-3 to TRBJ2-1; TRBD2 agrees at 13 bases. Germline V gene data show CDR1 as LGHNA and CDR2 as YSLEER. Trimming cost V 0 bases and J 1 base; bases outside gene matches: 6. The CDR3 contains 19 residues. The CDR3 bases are TGCGCCAGCAGCCAAGATTGGACTAGCGGGAGTTCGTCCTACAATGAGCAGTTCTTC. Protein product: CASSQDWTSGSSSYNEQFF.

The DNA of the CDR3 is TGTGCCAGCAGCGGCTTGAGCGGGGGCTACAATGAGCAGTTCTTC. Encoded protein: CASSGLSGGYNEQFF. The chain joins TRBV7-3 to TRBJ2-1, with 8 nucleotides matching TRBD2. This CDR3 has 15 amino acids. Germline trimming cut 5 bases from V and 3 bases from J; bases unmatched to any gene: 6. Germline V CDR1 and CDR2: SGHTA, FQGTGA.

This CDR3 reads CASSPLAGQTLGEQFF. In DNA, the CDR3 is TGTGCCAGCAGCCCCCTCGCGGGACAGACCCTAGGTGAGCAGTTCTTC. The chain carries TRBV11-3 and TRBJ2-1, with D maybe TRBD1 (7 bases). The CDR3 has 16 residues. Germline V gives CDR1 SGHNT, CDR2 YENEEA. V lost 5 bases and J 9 bases, leaving 23 bases between the germline ends.

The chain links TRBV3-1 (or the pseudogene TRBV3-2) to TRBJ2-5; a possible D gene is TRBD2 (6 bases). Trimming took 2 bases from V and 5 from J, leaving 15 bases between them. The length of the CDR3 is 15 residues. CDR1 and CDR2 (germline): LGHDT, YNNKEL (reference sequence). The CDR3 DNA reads TGTGCCAGCAGCCAACCGGGCGGGGCCGGGGAGACCCAGTACTTC. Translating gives CASSQPGGAGETQYF.

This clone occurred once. The CDR3 region has the DNA TGTGCCAGCAGCTTAGTACTAGCGAATGAGCAGTTCTTC. Residues: CASSLVLANEQFF. The genes are TRBV7-9 and TRBJ2-1, with 7 bases fitting TRBD2. After removal of 1 base from V and 7 bases from J, the junction contained 1 base not matched to a gene. The CDR3 has 13 amino acids. The germline V gene has CDR1 SEHNR and CDR2 FQNEAQ (reference sequence).

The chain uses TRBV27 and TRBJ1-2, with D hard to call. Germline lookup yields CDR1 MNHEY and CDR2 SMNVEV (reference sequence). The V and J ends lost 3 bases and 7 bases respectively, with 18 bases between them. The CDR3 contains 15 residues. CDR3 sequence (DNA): TGTGCCAGCAGTTTCAGAAACACACGGGGTATTGGCTACACCTTC. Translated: CASSFRNTRGIGYTF.

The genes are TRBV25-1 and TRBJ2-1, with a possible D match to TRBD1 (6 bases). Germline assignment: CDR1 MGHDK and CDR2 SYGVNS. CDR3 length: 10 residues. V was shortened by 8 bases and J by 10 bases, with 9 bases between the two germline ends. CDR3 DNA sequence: TGTGCCAGCGGGGGCCTCGAGCAGTTCTTC. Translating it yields CASGGLEQFF.

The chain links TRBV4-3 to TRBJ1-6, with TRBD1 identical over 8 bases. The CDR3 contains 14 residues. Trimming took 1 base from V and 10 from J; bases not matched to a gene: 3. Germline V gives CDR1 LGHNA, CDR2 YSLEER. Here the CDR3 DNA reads TGCGCCAGCAGCCAAGGCAGGGGGCAATCACCCCTCCACTTT. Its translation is CASSQGRGQSPLHF.

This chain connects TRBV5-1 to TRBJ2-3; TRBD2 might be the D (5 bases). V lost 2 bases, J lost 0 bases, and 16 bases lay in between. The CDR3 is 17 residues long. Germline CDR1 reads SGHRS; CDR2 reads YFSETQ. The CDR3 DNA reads TGCGCCAGCAGCTTCTCATCCATAAGCGGTAGCACAGATACGCAGTATTTT. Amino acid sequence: CASSFSSISGSTDTQYF.

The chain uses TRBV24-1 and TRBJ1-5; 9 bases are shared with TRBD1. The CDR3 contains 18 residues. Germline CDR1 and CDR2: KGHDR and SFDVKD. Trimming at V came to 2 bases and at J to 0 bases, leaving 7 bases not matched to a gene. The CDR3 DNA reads TGTGCCACCAGTGATTCTACAGGGGGCCTGTATAGCAATCAGCCCCAGCATTTT. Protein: CATSDSTGGLYSNQPQHF.

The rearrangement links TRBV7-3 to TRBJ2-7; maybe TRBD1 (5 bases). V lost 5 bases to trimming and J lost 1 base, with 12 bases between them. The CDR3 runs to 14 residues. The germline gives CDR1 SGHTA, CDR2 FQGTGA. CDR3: CASSLGRGSYEQYF. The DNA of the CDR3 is TGTGCCAGCAGCCTGGGTAGGGGATCCTACGAGCAGTACTTC.

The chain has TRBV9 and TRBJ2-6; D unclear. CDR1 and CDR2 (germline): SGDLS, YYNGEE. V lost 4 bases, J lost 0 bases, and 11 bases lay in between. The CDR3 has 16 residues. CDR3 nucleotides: TGTGCCAGCAGCCCAACAACCCGCTCTGGGGCCAACGTCCTGACTTTC. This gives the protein CASSPTTRSGANVLTF.